This note documents a single TCR beta chain sequence. This receptor's antigen is unknown. There are no base qualities to consult, and no much larger clone falls within one base. These data belong to a study of technical replicates of blood from a handful of donors listed by TCRdb under 2017. Receptor amplification or capture employed the immunoSEQ multiplex PCR assay. TCRdb limited this immuneACCESS table to in-frame rearrangements with V and J called. A share of clones is missing; checked studies link under half to unresolved V genes, and the rest is unexplained. Within this sample are tens of thousands of clones, with about 93% of them counted one time only. The leading ten clones occupy about 0.23% of the sample. The CDR3 runs 11 amino acids, cysteine and phenylalanine included. Only the CDR3 part of the read is kept: 33 bases, read in frame from the first base. The germline ends are 7 bases apart after V is trimmed by 2 bases and J by 11 bases. CDR1 and CDR2, looked up from the germline V gene, are MDHEN and SYDVKM.

This chain joins TRBV28 to TRBJ2-1; no D segment can be confidently identified. Sequenced: T cells isolated from PBMCs. This receptor was taken from a human donor in good health. The CDR3 protein sequence reads: CASSLRYQQFF. The DNA sequence is given as TGTGCCAGCAGTTTACGGTATCAGCAGTTCTTC.